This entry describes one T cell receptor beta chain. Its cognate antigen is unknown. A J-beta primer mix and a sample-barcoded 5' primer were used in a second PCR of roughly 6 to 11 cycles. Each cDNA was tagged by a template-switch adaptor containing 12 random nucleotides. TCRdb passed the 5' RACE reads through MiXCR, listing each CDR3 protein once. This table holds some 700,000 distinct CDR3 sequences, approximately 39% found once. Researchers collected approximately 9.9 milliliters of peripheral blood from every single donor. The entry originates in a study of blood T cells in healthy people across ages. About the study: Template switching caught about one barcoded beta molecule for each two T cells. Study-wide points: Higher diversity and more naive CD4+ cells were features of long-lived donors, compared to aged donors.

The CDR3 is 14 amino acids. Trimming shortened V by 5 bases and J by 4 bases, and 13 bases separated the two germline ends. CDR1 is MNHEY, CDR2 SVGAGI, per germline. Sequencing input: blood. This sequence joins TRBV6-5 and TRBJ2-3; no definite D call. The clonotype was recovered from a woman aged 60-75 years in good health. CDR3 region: CASSVPGGPDTQYF. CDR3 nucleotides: TGTGCCAGCAGTGTCCCAGGCGGACCAGATACGCAGTATTTT.